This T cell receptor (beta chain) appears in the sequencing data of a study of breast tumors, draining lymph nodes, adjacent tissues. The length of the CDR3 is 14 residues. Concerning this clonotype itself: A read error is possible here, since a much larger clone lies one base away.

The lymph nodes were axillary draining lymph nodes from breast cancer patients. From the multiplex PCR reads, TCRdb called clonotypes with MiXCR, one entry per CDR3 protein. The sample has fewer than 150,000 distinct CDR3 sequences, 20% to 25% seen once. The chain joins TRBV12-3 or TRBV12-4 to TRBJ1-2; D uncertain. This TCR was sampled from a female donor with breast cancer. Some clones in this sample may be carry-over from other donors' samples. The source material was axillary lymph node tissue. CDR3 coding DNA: TGTGCCAGCAGCTTGACTCAAGACCTCTATGACTACACCTTC. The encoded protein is CASSLTQDLYDYTF.